The 5 T cell receptor beta chains reported below all come from one sample, sequenced in a study of identifying expanded T cells in peripheral blood. The assay was immunoSEQ multiplex PCR, and TCRdb's table has in-frame clones only and misses some. The table records about 84,000 clones, about 90% of them present only once. Sample: blood. Source of these receptors: a person between 18 and 75 years old in good health.

The chain recombines TRBV9 with TRBJ1-2; D remains ambiguous. The CDR3 totals 14 residues. Trimming left V 0 bases short and J 1 base short, with 7 bases between. Per germline, CDR1 SGDLS and CDR2 YYNGEE. CDR3 sequence (DNA): TGTGCCAGCAGCGTAGCCTCAGATAACTATGGCTACACCTTC. The encoded protein is CASSVASDNYGYTF.

The chain carries TRBV5-8 and TRBJ1-5; maybe TRBD1 (6 bases). V was pared by 0 bases and J by 0 bases, with 13 bases between. Germline-derived CDR1 and CDR2 are SGHTS and YDEGEE. The CDR3 has 17 residues. CDR3 residues: CASSLDRATYSNQPQHF. The CDR3 coding sequence is TGTGCCAGCAGCTTGGACAGGGCCACCTATAGCAATCAGCCCCAGCATTTT.

V gene TRBV5-1 combines with J gene TRBJ2-1; TRBD2 matches at 8 bases. The CDR3 is 18 amino acids. Germline assignment: CDR1 SGHRS and CDR2 YFSETQ. The V and J ends lost 0 bases and 5 bases, in that order; junction bases with no gene match: 13. CDR3 nucleotides: TGCGCCAGCAGCTTGGCCTTTTTCAGAGCGGGGGAGAACAATGAGCAGTTCTTC. Translation: CASSLAFFRAGENNEQFF.

The V call is TRBV6-5, the J call TRBJ2-1, with TRBD1 matching over 7 bases. The ends lost 6 bases at V and 7 bases at J; junction bases unmatched: 9. This CDR3 region has 14 residues. Looked up from germline, CDR1 is MNHEY and CDR2 is SVGAGI. In nucleotides, the CDR3 is TGTGCCAGCAGAACGGGACAGCGAAAGAATGAGCAGTTCTTC. Its protein is CASRTGQRKNEQFF.

This sequence joins TRBV7-9 and TRBJ2-1; 10 nucleotides match TRBD2. CDR1 and CDR2 (germline): SEHNR, FQNEAQ (reference sequence). This CDR3 has 17 residues. The V segment lost 4 bases and the J segment 0 bases; nucleotides outside the gene matches: 6. CDR3 sequence (DNA): TGTGCCAGCAGCTCCGGTAGCGGGGGGCGCTCCTACAATGAGCAGTTCTTC. It translates to CASSSGSGGRSYNEQFF.